These 17 T cell receptor beta chains originate from one sample sequenced in a study of T cell changes during pregnancy in multiple sclerosis (dated by TCRdb to between 2017 and 2020). Libraries were prepared through the immunoSEQ multiplex PCR assay. Entries here come from immuneACCESS through TCRdb and include only in-frame sequences with V and J called. Some clones fail to appear in such tables; in the studies checked, an unresolved V gene covers under half of the shortfall, and the cause of the remainder is unknown. Within this sample are fewer than 85,000 clones, with approximately 94% of them counted one time only. The ten largest clonotypes hold around 2.5% of the sample. Sequencing was performed on peripheral blood, taken in the third trimester of pregnancy. These receptors were obtained from a female donor with multiple sclerosis, enrolled in a pregnancy study.

The chain uses TRBV29-1 and TRBJ2-7, with D possibly being TRBD1 (5 bases). The CDR3 has 14 amino acids. Germline values: CDR1 SQVTM, CDR2 ANQGSEA. Trimming stripped 4 bases from V and 4 bases from J, with 17 bases between. The chain's CDR3 is CSVARDVLMYEQYF. The CDR3 DNA reads as TGCAGCGTTGCCAGGGATGTTTTAATGTACGAGCAGTACTTC.

V and J are TRBV14 and TRBJ2-7; D is perhaps TRBD1 (6 bases). Germline CDR1 SGHDN, CDR2 FVKESK. Between the trimmed V and J ends, which lost 3 bases and 0 bases, there was a span of 12 bases. The CDR3 extends over 15 amino acids. The DNA of the CDR3 is TGTGCCAGCAGCCATGACCGGGACAACTCCTACGAGCAGTACTTC. It yields the protein CASSHDRDNSYEQYF.

The genes are TRBV27 and TRBJ2-3, with 7 bases aligning to TRBD1. The CDR3 length is 17 residues. CDR1 is MNHEY and CDR2 is SMNVEV in the germline V gene (reference sequence). Trimming took 5 bases from V and 2 from J; bases not matched to a gene: 13. The CDR3 DNA reads TGTGCCAGCAGTCGATTTTTCGACAGGGAATTCACAGATACGCAGTATTTT. This codes for CASSRFFDREFTDTQYF.

The chain uses TRBV4-1 and TRBJ1-3; 7 positions match TRBD1. This CDR3 contains 15 residues. Trimming at V came to 1 base and at J to 5 bases, leaving 5 bases not matched to a gene. Germline assignment: CDR1 MGHRA and CDR2 YSYEKL. In nucleotides, the CDR3 is TGCGCCAGCAGCCAAGGACAGGGTCTTCGAAACACCATATATTTT. It codes for CASSQGQGLRNTIYF.

This clone showed up just once. CDR3 bases: TGTGCCAGCAGCCCAGCCTACCTGGGCACCTACGAGCAGTACTTC. This encodes CASSPAYLGTYEQYF. The chain has TRBV5-6 and TRBJ2-7; no clear D gene. CDR3 size: 15 residues. CDR1 SGHDT and CDR2 YYEEEE come from the germline V gene. V shed 4 bases and J shed 2 bases, with 16 bases lying between them.

The chain is built from TRBV6-1 and TRBJ1-2; 8 bases align to TRBD1. The ends lost 7 bases at V and 5 bases at J; junction bases unmatched: 9. The CDR3 covers 14 residues. In germline, CDR1 is MNHNS, CDR2 SASEGT. CDR3 in amino acids: CASNTQGARYGYTF. The CDR3 nucleotides read TGTGCCAGCAACACGCAGGGGGCGCGTTATGGCTACACCTTC.

This chain joins TRBV13 and TRBJ1-1, with 9 bases identical to TRBD1. V lost 1 base to trimming and J lost 8 bases; unmatched junction nucleotides: 5. This CDR3 comprises 14 residues. The V gene's germline CDR1 is PRHDT and CDR2 FYEKMQ (reference sequence). Here the CDR3 reads CASSLELGTGEAFF. The DNA of the CDR3 is TGTGCCAGCAGCTTAGAGCTCGGGACAGGGGAAGCTTTCTTT.

The genes are TRBV5-6 and TRBJ2-3; D remains unclear. Germline CDR1 is SGHDT and CDR2 is YYEEEE. Trimming stripped 0 bases from V and 3 bases from J, with 2 bases between. This CDR3 region has 12 residues. CDR3 region: CASSLATDTQYF. In nucleotides, the CDR3 is TGTGCCAGCAGCTTGGCTACAGATACGCAGTATTTT. Together with reference TRBV5-6 and TRBJ2-3, the CDR3 gives the full variable domain: DAGVTQSPTHLIKTRGQQVTLRCSPKSGHDTVSWYQQALGQGPQFIFQYYEEEERQRGNFPDRFSGHQFPNYSSELNVNALLLGDSALYLCASSLATDTQYFGPGTRLTVL.

This chain connects TRBV19 to TRBJ2-7; D remains ambiguous. The CDR3 is 15 amino acids. Trimming shortened V by 6 bases and J by 4 bases, and 19 bases separated the two germline ends. From germline, CDR1 is LNHDA and CDR2 SQIVND (reference sequence). The chain's CDR3 is CASRSTLAATYEQYF. The CDR3, as DNA: TGTGCCAGTAGGAGCACCCTGGCCGCGACATACGAGCAGTACTTC. Full variable domain (remainder filled in from reference TRBV19 and TRBJ2-7): DGGITQSPKYLFRKEGQNVTLSCEQNLNHDAMYWYRQDPGQGLRLIYYSQIVNDFQKGDIAEGYSVSREKKESFPLTVTSAQKNPTAFYLCASRSTLAATYEQYFGPGTRLTVT.

The chain combines TRBV15 with TRBJ1-4; tentatively, D is TRBD1 (5 bases). CDR1 is LNHNV and CDR2 is YYDKDF in the germline V gene (reference sequence). V lost 3 bases to trimming and J lost 5 bases, with 13 bases between them. This CDR3 has 15 residues. The CDR3, as DNA: TGTGCCACCAGCAGTCTAAGACAGTCGAATGAAAAACTGTTTTTT. Amino acid sequence: CATSSLRQSNEKLFF.

The chain couples TRBV9 to TRBJ1-4; possibly TRBD1 for D (6 bases). This CDR3 contains 16 residues. The V end was cut by 4 bases, the J end by 9 bases, with 22 bases between. In germline, CDR1 is SGDLS, CDR2 YYNGEE. CDR3 coding DNA: TGTGCCAGCAGCCCAGGGTTTAGCAGGACAGTGCAAAAACTGTTTTTT. Amino acids: CASSPGFSRTVQKLFF. The entire variable domain, with the rest obtained from reference TRBV9 and TRBJ1-4, is as follows: DSGVTQTPKHLITATGQRVTLRCSPRSGDLSVYWYQQSLDQGLQFLIQYYNGEERAKGNILERFSAQQFPDLHSELNLSSLELGDSALYFCASSPGFSRTVQKLFFGSGTQLSVL.

The chain joins TRBV30 to TRBJ1-2, with D possibly matching TRBD1 (5 bases). CDR3 length: 13 amino acids. Between the trimmed V and J ends, which lost 0 bases and 7 bases, there was a span of 12 bases. Germline values: CDR1 GTSNPN, CDR2 SVGIG (reference sequence). The CDR3 region has the DNA TGTGCCTGGAGTGTAGAAGGGGCGCTTGGCTACACCTTC. It translates to CAWSVEGALGYTF.

The V call is TRBV2, the J call TRBJ1-6; 7 nucleotides agree with TRBD1. CDR1 and CDR2 (germline): SNHLY, FYNNEI. V lost 2 bases and J lost 10; bases outside the gene matches: 11. This CDR3 has 16 amino acids. CDR3 loop: CASSETLRQGLSPLHF. CDR3 nucleotide sequence: TGTGCCAGCAGTGAAACCCTCAGACAGGGACTCTCACCCCTCCACTTT.

Only one count was recorded for this clone. The J gene is TRBJ2-3, the V gene TRBV5-1; weak D call: TRBD2 (6 bases). V shed 4 bases and J shed 2 bases, with 14 bases lying between them. Per germline, CDR1 SGHRS and CDR2 YFSETQ. The CDR3 is 15 residues long. In DNA form, the CDR3 reads TGCGCCAGCAGCCCCGGCCCTAGCGACACAGATACGCAGTATTTT. Encoded protein: CASSPGPSDTDTQYF.

This chain joins TRBV29-1 and TRBJ2-1; 9 nucleotides agree with TRBD2. This CDR3 is 13 amino acids long. Germline V gives CDR1 SQVTM, CDR2 ANQGSEA. V lost 4 bases, J lost 8 bases, and 6 bases stayed unmatched. The CDR3 reads CSVAAGGGHEQFF. DNA for the CDR3: TGCAGCGTTGCAGCGGGGGGCGGGCATGAGCAGTTCTTC.

V usage is TRBV1 and J usage is TRBJ1-4; the table's D call, TRBD1, was not checked against the DNA. TRBV1 counts as a pseudogene. This CDR3 spans 17 amino acids. For the CDR3, the DNA is TGCACCAGCAGCCAGCCACAAGAAGGGACAGAATCTGAAAAACTGTTTTTT. Residues: CTSSQPQEGTESEKLFF.

The V gene is TRBV9, the J gene TRBJ2-2; TRBD2 might be the D (5 bases). The CDR3 consists of 14 residues. Germline V lookup: CDR1 SGDLS, CDR2 YYNGEE. V was shortened by 7 bases and J by 1 base, with 11 bases between the two germline ends. Here the CDR3 DNA reads TGTGCCAGCCGGGGTTCGGGGAACACCGGGGAGCTGTTTTTT. This codes for CASRGSGNTGELFF. Variable domain in full (rest from reference TRBV9 and TRBJ2-2): DSGVTQTPKHLITATGQRVTLRCSPRSGDLSVYWYQQSLDQGLQFLIQYYNGEERAKGNILERFSAQQFPDLHSELNLSSLELGDSALYFCASRGSGNTGELFFGEGSRLTVL.